Each of the 21 T cell receptor beta chains below was sequenced from the same sample in a study of spatial heterogeneity in lung cancer. Noted time point: blood at routine non-recurrence follow-up after resection. MiXCR was run by TCRdb on the 5' RACE reads, yielding one entry per CDR3 protein. Altogether about 19,000 distinct CDR3 sequences are present, about 9% being singletons, with the ten largest covering 30% to 45%. This specimen was PBMCs, taken at follow-up. The receptors originated from a female donor with early-stage non-small cell lung cancer.

The chain couples TRBV6-2 or TRBV6-3 to TRBJ2-7; 9 bases agree with TRBD1. Trimming at V came to 6 bases and at J to 5 bases, leaving 17 bases not matched to a gene. Germline V gives CDR1 MNHEY, CDR2 SVGEGT. The CDR3 is 17 residues long. CDR3 protein: CASRTPPLGQGGHEQYF. Here the CDR3 DNA reads TGTGCCAGCAGAACTCCGCCCCTGGGACAGGGCGGCCACGAGCAGTACTTC.

The chain carries TRBV7-2 and TRBJ2-7; perhaps TRBD1 as D (5 bases). V lost 9 bases and J 1 base, leaving 16 bases between the germline ends. This CDR3 is built from 14 residues. Per germline, CDR1 SGHTA and CDR2 FQGNSA. The CDR3 DNA sequence: TGTGCCAGTACTGGGGCAGGAGTTTCCTACGAGCAGTACTTC. This translates into CASTGAGVSYEQYF. Full variable domain (remainder filled in from reference TRBV7-2 and TRBJ2-7): GAGVSQSPSNKVTEKGKDVELRCDPISGHTALYWYRQSLGQGLEFLIYFQGNSAPDKSGLPSDRFSAERTGGSVSTLTIQRTQQEDSAVYLCASTGAGVSYEQYFGPGTRLTVT.

In its sample, this clonotype was seen many times. The V gene is TRBV7-9, the J gene TRBJ2-5, with TRBD2 matching 9 bases. Germline V gene lookup returns CDR1 SEHNR and CDR2 FQNEAQ (reference sequence). Losses at the gene ends were 4 bases for V and 4 bases for J; bases not matched to a gene: 4. The length of the CDR3 is 14 residues. The CDR3 here is CASSSLAGRETQYF. CDR3 DNA sequence: TGTGCCAGCAGCTCCCTAGCGGGAAGAGAGACCCAGTACTTC.

This clonotype showed up many times. This chain links TRBV30 with TRBJ2-2; 10 nucleotides match TRBD1. This CDR3 has 17 residues. Germline CDR1 and CDR2: GTSNPN and SVGIG (reference sequence). V lost 0 bases and J lost 6; bases outside the gene matches: 10. The CDR3 spells CAWSVLGQGGAAGELFF. Here the CDR3 DNA reads TGTGCCTGGAGTGTCCTAGGACAGGGGGGCGCCGCCGGGGAGCTGTTTTTT.

The chain combines TRBV7-3 with TRBJ2-5; the match to TRBD2 covers 13 bases. Trimming took 5 bases from V and 7 from J; bases not matched to a gene: 7. This CDR3 is built from 15 residues. Germline V gene data show CDR1 as SGHTA and CDR2 as FQGTGA. CDR3 DNA sequence: TGTGCCAGCAGCACCACTAGCGGGGGGGCCGGGACCCAGTACTTC. Its protein product is CASSTTSGGAGTQYF.

This clonotype has a handful of counts. This CDR3 reads CASSYGLAGASSYEQYF. The CDR3 region has the DNA TGTGCCAGCAGCTATGGACTAGCGGGAGCCAGCTCCTACGAGCAGTACTTC. The V gene is TRBV11-2, the J gene TRBJ2-7; 13 bases map to TRBD2. Trimming cost V 4 bases and J 0 bases; bases outside gene matches: 6. Per the germline V gene, CDR1 is SGHAT and CDR2 is FQNNGV. The CDR3 contains 17 residues.

This clonotype was picked up many times. This chain links TRBV10-3 with TRBJ2-3; D is perhaps TRBD2 (7 bases). The V and J ends lost 6 bases and 4 bases respectively, with 11 bases between them. The CDR3 has 13 amino acids. Looked up from germline, CDR1 is ENHRY and CDR2 is SYGVKD. This chain's CDR3 is CAIRGGGADTQYF. The CDR3 bases are TGTGCCATCAGAGGGGGAGGGGCAGATACGCAGTATTTT.

This clonotype was picked up many times. V gene TRBV7-2 combines with J gene TRBJ2-5; D is unresolved. Germline lookup yields CDR1 SGHTA and CDR2 FQGNSA. Trimming stripped 0 bases from V and 1 base from J, with 0 bases between. The CDR3 totals 12 residues. The CDR3 coding sequence is TGTGCCAGCAGCTTAGCCCAAGAGACCCAGTACTTC. Its protein is CASSLAQETQYF. The full variable domain, with the rest looked up from reference TRBV7-2 and TRBJ2-5, is GAGVSQSPSNKVTEKGKDVELRCDPISGHTALYWYRQSLGQGLEFLIYFQGNSAPDKSGLPSDRFSAERTGGSVSTLTIQRTQQEDSAVYLCASSLAQETQYFGPGTRLLVL.

V is TRBV12-3 or TRBV12-4 and J is TRBJ1-6; the D gene is possibly TRBD1 (5 bases). V lost 6 bases and J 2 bases, leaving 11 bases between the germline ends. The CDR3 runs 15 residues. CDR3 region: CASRSGGAYNSPLHF. CDR3 coding DNA: TGTGCCAGCAGATCTGGGGGAGCCTATAATTCACCCCTCCACTTT.

This clonotype appeared many times. The chain combines TRBV20-1 with TRBJ2-1; perhaps TRBD2 as D (6 bases). This CDR3 is built from 14 residues. The germline V gene has CDR1 DFQATT and CDR2 SNEGSKA (reference sequence). V gave up 5 bases and J gave up 5 bases, with 16 bases separating them. CDR3 DNA: TGCAGTGCTCGCCGGGACTTCTCTCACAATGAGCAGTTCTTC. Its translation: CSARRDFSHNEQFF.

This clonotype counts as medium-sized (0.01 to 0.1%). V gene TRBV19 combines with J gene TRBJ1-4, with a weak D call TRBD1 (6 bases). CDR1 and CDR2 from the germline V gene are LNHDA and SQIVND (reference sequence). Trimming stripped 10 bases from V and 5 bases from J, with 11 bases between. This CDR3 contains 12 residues. CDR3 loop: CAKTTGNEKLFF. The DNA for the CDR3 is TGTGCCAAAACGACAGGCAATGAAAAACTGTTTTTT.

This clonotype was found many times. V usage is TRBV18 and J usage is TRBJ2-7, with 12 bases identical to TRBD2. The junction had 4 bases not matched to a gene; V was cut back by 6 bases and J by 1 base. The CDR3 sequence is 15 residues long. Germline values: CDR1 KGHSH, CDR2 LQKENI. This CDR3 is CASSWTSGTSYEQYF. CDR3 sequence (DNA): TGTGCCAGCTCCTGGACTAGCGGGACATCCTACGAGCAGTACTTC.

This clonotype was seen many times. The gene calls are TRBV9 and TRBJ1-1; D is undetermined. V was shortened by 4 bases and J by 1 base, with 11 bases between the two germline ends. CDR3 length: 14 residues. Looked up from germline, CDR1 is SGDLS and CDR2 is YYNGEE. The chain's CDR3 is CASSSLVTNTEAFF. CDR3 sequence (DNA): TGTGCCAGCAGCAGTCTGGTCACGAACACTGAAGCTTTCTTT.

This clonotype was recorded at least ten times. The rearrangement joins TRBV13 to TRBJ2-7; D unclear. This CDR3 is 13 amino acids long. Deletions cut 4 bases from V and 5 bases from J, with 12 bases between. Germline V CDR1 and CDR2: PRHDT, FYEKMQ (reference sequence). Here the CDR3 DNA reads TGTGCCAGCAGCTCGACGGTCGAGAACGAGCAGTACTTC. This encodes CASSSTVENEQYF.

This clonotype was recorded at least ten times. V gene TRBV5-6 combines with J gene TRBJ1-6; TRBD1 matches at 9 bases. The V gene end was trimmed by 3 bases and the J gene end by 8 bases; junction bases not matched to a gene: 3. The CDR3 sequence is 14 residues long. Looked up from germline, CDR1 is SGHDT and CDR2 is YYEEEE. CDR3 sequence: CASSWGQGDSPLHF. The DNA for the CDR3 is TGTGCCAGCAGCTGGGGACAGGGTGATTCACCCCTCCACTTT.

J is TRBJ1-1 and V is TRBV5-4; 7 positions match TRBD1. The CDR3 has 14 amino acids. Unmatched junction bases numbered 7, after V lost 4 bases and J lost 4 bases. Germline assignment: CDR1 SGHNT and CDR2 YYREEE (reference sequence). The CDR3 region is CASSLPQGGTEAFF. The CDR3 region has the DNA TGTGCCAGCAGCCTACCCCAGGGGGGCACTGAAGCTTTCTTT.

This clonotype was recorded at least ten times. This CDR3 reads CAIRDRLLNQPQHF. CDR3 DNA: TGTGCCATCAGGGACAGATTACTCAATCAGCCCCAGCATTTT. V usage is TRBV10-3 and J usage is TRBJ1-5; D might be TRBD1 (6 bases). CDR3 length equals 14 residues. The V and J ends lost 6 bases and 3 bases respectively, with 12 bases between them. The germline gives CDR1 ENHRY, CDR2 SYGVKD.

This clonotype came up many times. The chain carries TRBV12-3 or TRBV12-4 and TRBJ2-1; the D gene is possibly TRBD1 (6 bases). Between the trimmed V and J ends, which lost 6 bases and 0 bases, there was a span of 15 bases. This CDR3 has 16 amino acids. The CDR3 loop is CASSEQGFSSYNEQFF. CDR3 DNA sequence: TGTGCCAGCAGCGAACAGGGTTTTAGCTCCTACAATGAGCAGTTCTTC.

In this sample, this clonotype turned up many times. V usage is TRBV2 and J usage is TRBJ2-3; possibly TRBD2 for D (6 bases). Trimming removed 6 bases from V and 2 bases from J, with 9 bases in between. CDR1 SNHLY and CDR2 FYNNEI come from the germline V gene. The CDR3 has 13 amino acids. CDR3 loop: CASRQDYTDTQYF. Written as DNA, the CDR3 is TGTGCCAGCAGACAGGACTACACAGATACGCAGTATTTT. Full variable domain (outside the CDR3, taken from reference TRBV2 and TRBJ2-3): EPEVTQTPSHQVTQMGQEVILRCVPISNHLYFYWYRQILGQKVEFLVSFYNNEISEKSEIFDDQFSVERPDGSNFTLKIRSTKLEDSAMYFCASRQDYTDTQYFGPGTRLTVL.

The chain is built from TRBV3-1 and TRBJ2-7; D remains unclear. Germline CDR1 and CDR2: LGHDT and YNNKEL (reference sequence). The CDR3 runs to 14 residues. The V end was cut by 4 bases, the J end by 0 bases, with 10 bases between. In DNA form, the CDR3 reads TGTGCCAGCAGCCGACAAATCATCTCCTACGAGCAGTACTTC. Its protein is CASSRQIISYEQYF.

The chain uses TRBV4-2 and TRBJ2-3; D perhaps matches TRBD2 (6 bases). V was cut by 0 bases and J by 0 bases, with 10 bases left in between. This CDR3 spans 16 amino acids. Germline CDR1 LGHNA, CDR2 YNFKEQ. In DNA, the CDR3 is TGTGCCAGCAGCCAAGACCCGGGACTGAGCACAGATACGCAGTATTTT. Protein: CASSQDPGLSTDTQYF.